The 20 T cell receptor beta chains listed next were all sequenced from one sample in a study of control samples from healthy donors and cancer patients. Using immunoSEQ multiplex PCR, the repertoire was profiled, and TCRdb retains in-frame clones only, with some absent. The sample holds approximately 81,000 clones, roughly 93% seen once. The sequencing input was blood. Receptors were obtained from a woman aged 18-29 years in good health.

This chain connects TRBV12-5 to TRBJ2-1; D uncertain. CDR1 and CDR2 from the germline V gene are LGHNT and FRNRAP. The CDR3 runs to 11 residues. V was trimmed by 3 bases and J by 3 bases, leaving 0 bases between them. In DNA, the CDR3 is TGTGCTAGTGGTTTCTACAATGAGCAGTTCTTC. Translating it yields CASGFYNEQFF. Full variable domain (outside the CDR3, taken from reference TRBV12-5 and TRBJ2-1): DARVTQTPRHKVTEMGQEVTMRCQPILGHNTVFWYRQTMMQGLELLAYFRNRAPLDDSGMPKDRFSAEMPDATLATLKIQPSEPRDSAVYFCASGFYNEQFFGPGTRLTVL.

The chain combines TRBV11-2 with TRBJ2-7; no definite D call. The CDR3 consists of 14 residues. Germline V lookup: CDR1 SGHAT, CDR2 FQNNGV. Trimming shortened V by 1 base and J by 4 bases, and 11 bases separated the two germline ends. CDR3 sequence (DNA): TGTGCCAGCAGCTTAGTTATAGAAGGGTACGAGCAGTACTTC. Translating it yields CASSLVIEGYEQYF.

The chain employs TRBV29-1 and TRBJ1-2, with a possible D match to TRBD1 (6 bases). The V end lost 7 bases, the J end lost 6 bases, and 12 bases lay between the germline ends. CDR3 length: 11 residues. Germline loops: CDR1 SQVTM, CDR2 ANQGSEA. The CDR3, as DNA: TGCAGCGGTGTAACAGGGAATGGCTACACCTTC. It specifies CSGVTGNGYTF.

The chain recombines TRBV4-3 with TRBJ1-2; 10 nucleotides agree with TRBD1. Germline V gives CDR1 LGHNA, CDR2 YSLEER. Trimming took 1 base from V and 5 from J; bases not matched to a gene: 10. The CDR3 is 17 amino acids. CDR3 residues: CASSQVGTGVIEYGYTF. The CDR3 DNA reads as TGCGCCAGCAGCCAAGTTGGGACAGGGGTTATCGAATATGGCTACACCTTC.

CDR3: CASSKRTTGYYEQYF. CDR3 bases: TGTGCCAGCAGCAAACGTACGACAGGGTACTACGAGCAGTACTTC. The chain combines TRBV21-1 with TRBJ2-7; the table's D call, TRBD1, has no DNA check behind it. TRBV21-1 is labeled a pseudogene. CDR3 size: 15 residues.

The DNA of the CDR3 is TGTGCCAGCAGTCGCAACAGGGGGCTTGGGGCCAACGTCCTGACTTTC. Its protein product is CASSRNRGLGANVLTF. The chain uses TRBV7-2 and TRBJ2-6; the match to TRBD1 covers 9 bases. J lost 3 bases, V lost 6 bases, and 6 bases had no gene match. The CDR3 runs 16 residues. Germline CDR1 reads SGHTA; CDR2 reads FQGNSA.

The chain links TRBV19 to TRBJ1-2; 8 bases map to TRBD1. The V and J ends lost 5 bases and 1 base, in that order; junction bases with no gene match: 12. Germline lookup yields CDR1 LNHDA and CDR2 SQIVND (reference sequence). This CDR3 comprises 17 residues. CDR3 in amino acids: CASSAWTGNIYNYGYTF. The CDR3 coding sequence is TGTGCCAGTAGTGCTTGGACAGGGAATATATATAACTATGGCTACACCTTC.

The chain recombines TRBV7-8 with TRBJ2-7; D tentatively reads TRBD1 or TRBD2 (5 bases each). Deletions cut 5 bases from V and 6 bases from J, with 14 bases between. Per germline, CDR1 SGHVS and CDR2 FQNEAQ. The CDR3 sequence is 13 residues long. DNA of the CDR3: TGTGCCAGCAGCACCCGGGACCTACGCGAGCAGTACTTC. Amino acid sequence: CASSTRDLREQYF.

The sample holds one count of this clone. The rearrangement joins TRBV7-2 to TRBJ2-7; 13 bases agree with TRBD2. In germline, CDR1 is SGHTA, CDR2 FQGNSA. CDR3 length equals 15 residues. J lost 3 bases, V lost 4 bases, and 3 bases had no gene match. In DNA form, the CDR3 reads TGTGCCAGCAGCTGGACTAGCGGGAGTCTCTACGAGCAGTACTTC. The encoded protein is CASSWTSGSLYEQYF.

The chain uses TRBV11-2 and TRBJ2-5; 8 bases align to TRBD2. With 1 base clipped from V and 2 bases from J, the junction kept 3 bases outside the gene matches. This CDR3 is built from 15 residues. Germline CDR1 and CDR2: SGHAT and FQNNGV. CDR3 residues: CASSLGTSRQETQYF. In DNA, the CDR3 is TGTGCCAGCAGCTTAGGGACTAGCAGACAAGAGACCCAGTACTTC.

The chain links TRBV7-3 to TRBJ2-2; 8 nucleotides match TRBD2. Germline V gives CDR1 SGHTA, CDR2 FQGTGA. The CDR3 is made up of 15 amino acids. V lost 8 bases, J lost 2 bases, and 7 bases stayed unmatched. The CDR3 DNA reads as TGTGCCAGCTGGTTCGGGGGGGGAAACACCGGGGAGCTGTTTTTT. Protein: CASWFGGGNTGELFF.

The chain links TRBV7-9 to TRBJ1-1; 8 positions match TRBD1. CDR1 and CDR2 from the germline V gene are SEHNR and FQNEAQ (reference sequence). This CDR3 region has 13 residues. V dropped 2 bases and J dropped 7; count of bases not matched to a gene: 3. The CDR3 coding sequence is TGTGCCAGCAGCTTATCCGGGACAGGTGAAGCTTTCTTT. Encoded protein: CASSLSGTGEAFF.

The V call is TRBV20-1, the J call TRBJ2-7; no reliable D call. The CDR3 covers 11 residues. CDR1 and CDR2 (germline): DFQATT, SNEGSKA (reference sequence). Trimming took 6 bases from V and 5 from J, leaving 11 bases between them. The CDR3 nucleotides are TGCAGTGCGATCCTTGCCCACGAGCAGTACTTC. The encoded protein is CSAILAHEQYF.

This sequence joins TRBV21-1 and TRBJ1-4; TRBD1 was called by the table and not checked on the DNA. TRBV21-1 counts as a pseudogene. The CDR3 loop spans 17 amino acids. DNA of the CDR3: TGTGCCAGCAGCAAAGCACCTGGGACAGGGCATAAAGAAAAACTGTTTTTT. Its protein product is CASSKAPGTGHKEKLFF.

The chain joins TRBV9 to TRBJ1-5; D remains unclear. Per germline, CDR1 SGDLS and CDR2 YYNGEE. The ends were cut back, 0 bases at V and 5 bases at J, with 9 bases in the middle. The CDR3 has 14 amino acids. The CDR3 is CASSVGRADQPQHF. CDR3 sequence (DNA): TGTGCCAGCAGCGTAGGTCGAGCCGATCAGCCCCAGCATTTT.

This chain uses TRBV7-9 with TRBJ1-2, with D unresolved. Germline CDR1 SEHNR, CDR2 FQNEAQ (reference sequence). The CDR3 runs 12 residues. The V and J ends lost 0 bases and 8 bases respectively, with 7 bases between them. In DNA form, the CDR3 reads TGTGCCAGCAGCTTAGCGACCCGGGGCTACACCTTC. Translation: CASSLATRGYTF.

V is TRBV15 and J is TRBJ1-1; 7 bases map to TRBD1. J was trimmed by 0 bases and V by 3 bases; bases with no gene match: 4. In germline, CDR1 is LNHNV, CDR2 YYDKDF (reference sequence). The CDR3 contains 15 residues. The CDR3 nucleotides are TGTGCCACCAGCAGGGCGACAGGGTTGAACACTGAAGCTTTCTTT. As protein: CATSRATGLNTEAFF.

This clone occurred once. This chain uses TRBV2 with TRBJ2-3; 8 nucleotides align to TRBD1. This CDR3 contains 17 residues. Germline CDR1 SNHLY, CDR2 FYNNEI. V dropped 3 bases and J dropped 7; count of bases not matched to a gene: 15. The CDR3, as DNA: TGTGCCAGCAGTGAGGGACCCGGACAGGGTCCCCTTTATACGCAGTATTTT. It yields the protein CASSEGPGQGPLYTQYF.

The CDR3 nucleotides read TGCGCCAGCAGCCAAGAACAGGTTGGGAATGGCTACACCTTC. As protein: CASSQEQVGNGYTF. V gene TRBV4-3 combines with J gene TRBJ1-2, with D possibly TRBD1 on 5 matching bases. The CDR3 runs to 14 residues. Germline lookup yields CDR1 LGHNA and CDR2 YSLEER. V was trimmed by 0 bases and J by 6 bases, leaving 11 bases between them.

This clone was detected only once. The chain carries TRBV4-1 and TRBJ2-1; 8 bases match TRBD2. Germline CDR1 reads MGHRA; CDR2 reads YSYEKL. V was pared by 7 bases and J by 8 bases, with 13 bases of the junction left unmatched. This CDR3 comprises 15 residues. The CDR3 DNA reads TGCGCCAGCACTCCGACTAGCGCTAAGGGATATGAGCAGTTCTTC. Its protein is CASTPTSAKGYEQFF.